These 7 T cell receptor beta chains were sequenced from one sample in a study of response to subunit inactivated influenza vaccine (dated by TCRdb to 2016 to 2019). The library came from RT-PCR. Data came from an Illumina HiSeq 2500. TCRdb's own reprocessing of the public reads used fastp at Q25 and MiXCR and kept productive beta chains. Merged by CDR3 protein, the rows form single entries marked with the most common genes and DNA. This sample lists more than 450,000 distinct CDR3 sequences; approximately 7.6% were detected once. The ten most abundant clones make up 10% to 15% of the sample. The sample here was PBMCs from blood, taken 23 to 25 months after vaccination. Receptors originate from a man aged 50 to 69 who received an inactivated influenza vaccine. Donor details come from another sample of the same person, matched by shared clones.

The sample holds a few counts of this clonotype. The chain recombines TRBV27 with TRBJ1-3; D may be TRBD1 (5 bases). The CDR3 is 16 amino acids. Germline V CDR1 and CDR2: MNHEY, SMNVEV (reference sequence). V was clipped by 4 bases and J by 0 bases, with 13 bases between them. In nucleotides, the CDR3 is TGTGCCAGCAGTTCCTTGGGGGTCAGCTCTGGAAACACCATATATTTT. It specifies CASSSLGVSSGNTIYF.

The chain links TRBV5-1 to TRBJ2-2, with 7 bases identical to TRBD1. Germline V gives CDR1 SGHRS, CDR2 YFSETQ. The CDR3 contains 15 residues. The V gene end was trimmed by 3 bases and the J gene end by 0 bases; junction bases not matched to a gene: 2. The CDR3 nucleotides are TGCGCCAGCAGCTCCAGGGGGTCGAACACCGGGGAGCTGTTTTTT. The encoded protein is CASSSRGSNTGELFF. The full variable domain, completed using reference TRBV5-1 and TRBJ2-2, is KAGVTQTPRYLIKTRGQQVTLSCSPISGHRSVSWYQQTPGQGLQFLFEYFSETQRNKGNFPGRFSGRQFSNSRSEMNVSTLELGDSALYLCASSSRGSNTGELFFGEGSRLTVL.

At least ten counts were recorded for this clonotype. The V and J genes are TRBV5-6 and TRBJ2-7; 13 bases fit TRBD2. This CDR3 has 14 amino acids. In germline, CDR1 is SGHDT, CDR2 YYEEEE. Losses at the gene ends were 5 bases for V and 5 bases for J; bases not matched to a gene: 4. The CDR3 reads CASSPGLAGNEQYF. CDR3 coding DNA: TGTGCCAGCAGTCCGGGACTAGCGGGGAACGAGCAGTACTTC.

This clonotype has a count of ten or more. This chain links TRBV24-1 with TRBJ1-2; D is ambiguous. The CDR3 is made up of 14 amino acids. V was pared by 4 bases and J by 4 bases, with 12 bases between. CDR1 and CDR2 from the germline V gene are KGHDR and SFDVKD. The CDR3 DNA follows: TGTGCCACCAGTGACCCCGAAGGCACCTATGGCTACACCTTC. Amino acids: CATSDPEGTYGYTF.

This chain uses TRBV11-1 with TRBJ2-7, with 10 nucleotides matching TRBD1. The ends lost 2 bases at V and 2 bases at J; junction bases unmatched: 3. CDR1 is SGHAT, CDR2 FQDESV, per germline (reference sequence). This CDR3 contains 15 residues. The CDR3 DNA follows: TGTGCCAGCAGCTTAACGGACAGGGGGACCTACGAGCAGTACTTC. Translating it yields CASSLTDRGTYEQYF.

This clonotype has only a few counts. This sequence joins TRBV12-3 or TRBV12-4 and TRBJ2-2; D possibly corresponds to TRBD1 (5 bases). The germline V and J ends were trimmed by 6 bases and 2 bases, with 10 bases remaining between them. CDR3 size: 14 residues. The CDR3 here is CASRQDLNTGELFF. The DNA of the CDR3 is TGTGCCAGCAGACAGGACCTTAACACCGGGGAGCTGTTTTTT.

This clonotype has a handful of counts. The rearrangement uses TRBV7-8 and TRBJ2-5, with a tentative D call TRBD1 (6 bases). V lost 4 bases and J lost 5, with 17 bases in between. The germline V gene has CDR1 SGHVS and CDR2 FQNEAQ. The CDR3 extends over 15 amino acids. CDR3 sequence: CASSSSNGGGETQYF. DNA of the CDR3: TGTGCCAGCAGCTCTTCCAATGGGGGCGGGGAGACCCAGTACTTC.